The T cell receptor beta chain under discussion was sequenced for a study of immune heterogeneity within non-small cell lung tumors. This clonotype was seen a handful of times. The target antigen is unknown. TCR beta CDR3 was amplified by multiplex PCR, first round around 10 cycles, 32 V and 13 J primers. Each CDR3 protein gets one entry after TCRdb re-called the multiplex PCR reads with MiXCR. The table has 2,500 to 3,500 distinct CDR3 sequences, approximately 50% seen once; the top ten hold more than 6.5%. Template was bulk tumor genomic DNA, about 600 ng per sample. From each primary tumor, several far-apart biopsies were obtained during surgery. Patients underwent curative surgery for non-small cell lung cancer (untreated and newly diagnosed). The ends lost 6 bases at V and 4 bases at J; junction bases unmatched: 13. The germline V gene encodes CDR1 SGHDN and CDR2 FVKESK. The CDR3 covers 19 residues.

General study findings and limits: T-cell clonality in a given local region correlated moderately yet significantly with the local tumor mutational burden (R 0.3 to 0.4). High-frequency T-cell receptor beta clonotypes differed largely between individual patients.

The TCR was taken from a woman aged 60 to 75 with non-small cell lung cancer. The gene calls are TRBV14 and TRBJ2-6; TRBD1 agrees at 12 bases. The source material was lung tumor tissue. The CDR3 DNA reads as TGTGCCAGCAGACAAAACCCGGGACAGGGGGCGCCAGGGGCCAACGTCCTGACTTTC. Its protein product is CASRQNPGQGAPGANVLTF. Using reference TRBV14 and TRBJ2-6 for the parts outside the CDR3, the full variable domain is EAGVTQFPSHSVIEKGQTVTLRCDPISGHDNLYWYRRVMGKEIKFLLHFVKESKQDESGMPNNRFLAERTGGTYSTLKVQPAELEDSGVYFCASRQNPGQGAPGANVLTFGAGSRLTVL.